A single sample gave rise to the 23 T cell receptor beta chains below, sequenced in a study of cytomegalovirus exposure and HLA in healthy donors. PCR primers comprised 60 Vbeta and 13 Jbeta primers. Generated by immunoSEQ multiplex PCR, the TCRdb table keeps only in-frame clones and is missing some. The sample consists of 55,000 to 75,000 clones, approximately 81% of them appearing once. The sample consisted of PBMCs. These receptors were taken from a woman younger than 45 in good health and CMV-seropositive.

The genes are TRBV9 and TRBJ2-3; TRBD1 aligns across 7 bases. The CDR3 spans 11 residues. V trimming: 7 bases; J trimming: 4 bases; junction bases outside the gene matches: 0. Germline CDR1 is SGDLS and CDR2 is YYNGEE. The CDR3 sequence: CASQGADTQYF. The CDR3 DNA reads as TGTGCCAGCCAGGGGGCAGATACGCAGTATTTT.

The V gene is TRBV30, the J gene TRBJ1-3; the D gene is possibly TRBD1 (6 bases). The length of the CDR3 is 14 residues. CDR1 GTSNPN and CDR2 SVGIG come from the germline V gene (reference sequence). The CDR3 DNA reads as TGTGCGTCGACAGGATGGAGCTCTGGAAACACCATATATTTT. Translating it yields CASTGWSSGNTIYF.

The chain has TRBV9 and TRBJ2-1; the D gene is possibly TRBD1 (6 bases). CDR3 length equals 15 residues. Germline-derived CDR1 and CDR2 are SGDLS and YYNGEE. V was trimmed by 0 bases and J by 7 bases, leaving 14 bases between them. As DNA, the CDR3 is TGTGCCAGCAGCGTAGCCCCCCCAGGGGCTAATGAGCAGTTCTTC. Protein sequence: CASSVAPPGANEQFF.

V is TRBV29-1 and J is TRBJ2-3; 7 nucleotides align to TRBD2. This CDR3 region has 14 residues. Germline V gives CDR1 SQVTM, CDR2 ANQGSEA. The CDR3 coding sequence is TGCAGTAGTCGGGCGGGAGCAAGCACAGATACGCAGTATTTT. Protein sequence: CSSRAGASTDTQYF.

This chain connects TRBV5-1 to TRBJ1-5, with D tentatively TRBD1 (5 bases). The CDR3 runs 15 residues. The ends were cut back, 1 base at V and 2 bases at J, with 10 bases in the middle. Germline V gene sequence: CDR1 SGHRS, CDR2 YFSETQ. The CDR3 sequence: CASSLLGAGNQPQHF. The CDR3 bases are TGCGCCAGCAGCTTGTTAGGGGCAGGCAATCAGCCCCAGCATTTT.

This chain links TRBV7-2 with TRBJ2-4, with a possible D match to TRBD1 (5 bases). Germline values: CDR1 SGHTA, CDR2 FQGNSA. There are 14 residues in the CDR3. The V and J ends lost 4 bases and 8 bases respectively, with 15 bases between them. The CDR3: CASSSRGRGDIQYF. The CDR3 DNA reads as TGTGCCAGCAGCTCCCGTGGTAGGGGTGACATTCAGTACTTC.

The V call is TRBV27, the J call TRBJ2-7; 9 bases are shared with TRBD2. Trimming removed 3 bases from V and 5 bases from J; junction bases left unmatched: 5. The CDR3 totals 14 residues. The germline V gene has CDR1 MNHEY and CDR2 SMNVEV (reference sequence). The CDR3 region has the DNA TGTGCCAGCAGTTTGCGGGAGGGCTACCACGAGCAGTACTTC. It is translated as CASSLREGYHEQYF.

The rearrangement joins TRBV19 to TRBJ1-2, with 7 bases aligning to TRBD1. CDR1 and CDR2 from the germline V gene are LNHDA and SQIVND (reference sequence). The V gene end was trimmed by 4 bases and the J gene end by 6 bases; junction bases not matched to a gene: 8. The CDR3 has 14 amino acids. The CDR3 spells CASSTQRQGHGYTF. The CDR3 nucleotides read TGTGCCAGTAGTACCCAACGACAGGGACATGGCTACACCTTC.

This chain uses TRBV7-9 with TRBJ2-2; D is perhaps TRBD1 (6 bases). The germline V gene encodes CDR1 SEHNR and CDR2 FQNEAQ (reference sequence). The CDR3 contains 14 residues. The germline V and J ends were trimmed by 5 bases and 7 bases, with 14 bases remaining between them. The CDR3 sequence is CASSPRGGYGELFF. For the CDR3, the DNA is TGTGCCAGCAGCCCTCGAGGGGGTTACGGGGAGCTGTTTTTT.

Here the CDR3 reads CASSLKVAGVTGELFF. The CDR3 DNA reads as TGCGCCAGCAGCTTGAAGGTAGCGGGAGTCACCGGGGAGCTGTTTTTT. This chain links TRBV5-1 with TRBJ2-2, with 9 bases that match TRBD2. V lost 1 base to trimming and J lost 4 bases; unmatched junction nucleotides: 5. Germline CDR1 and CDR2: SGHRS and YFSETQ. The CDR3 covers 16 residues.

This clone was seen a few times. The chain employs TRBV27 and TRBJ1-1; 7 bases are shared with TRBD1. The CDR3 has 12 residues. Unmatched junction bases numbered 4, after V lost 6 bases and J lost 6 bases. Per the germline V gene, CDR1 is MNHEY and CDR2 is SMNVEV (reference sequence). For the CDR3, the DNA is TGTGCCAGCAGACCTACAGGGGCTGAAGCTTTCTTT. Translation gives CASRPTGAEAFF.

Note on this clone: This sample includes further DNA sequences coding for the same CDR3. The V gene is TRBV4-1, the J gene TRBJ2-1; 12 bases line up with TRBD2. Per germline, CDR1 MGHRA and CDR2 YSYEKL. V was pared by 5 bases and J by 5 bases, with 7 bases of the junction left unmatched. The CDR3 is made up of 16 amino acids. The CDR3 protein is CASSVLAGGLNNEQFF. In nucleotides, the CDR3 is TGCGCCAGCAGCGTACTAGCGGGAGGCCTAAACAATGAGCAGTTCTTC.

This clone was seen once. The rearrangement uses TRBV6-5 and TRBJ1-2; 12 bases match TRBD1. V was pared by 6 bases and J by 6 bases, with 8 bases of the junction left unmatched. CDR3 length equals 15 residues. The germline gives CDR1 MNHEY, CDR2 SVGAGI. CDR3 amino acids: CASRRDRGRLDGYTF. Written as DNA, the CDR3 is TGTGCCAGCAGACGGGACAGGGGGCGATTGGATGGCTACACCTTC.

The genes are TRBV16 and TRBJ1-1, with 7 bases matching TRBD1. Germline CDR1 reads KGHSY; CDR2 reads FQNENV. This CDR3 comprises 15 residues. With 0 bases clipped from V and 3 bases from J, the junction kept 4 bases outside the gene matches. The DNA of the CDR3 is TGTGCCAGCAGCCAATCTATCAGGGGGGACACTGAAGCTTTCTTT. Translated, it gives CASSQSIRGDTEAFF.

DNA for the CDR3: TGTGCCAGCTACCCAAAAGGGAGGGCTGGACATGTTGGGAACCCAGGGACAGGGGAGCAGTACTTC. Translating gives CASYPKGRAGHVGNPGTGEQYF. This chain joins TRBV27 and TRBJ2-7; 9 nucleotides match TRBD1. V lost 8 bases and J lost 7; bases outside the gene matches: 36. This CDR3 spans 22 amino acids. Germline V gives CDR1 MNHEY, CDR2 SMNVEV (reference sequence).

The chain links TRBV7-9 to TRBJ2-3; 9 bases are shared with TRBD2. The ends lost 6 bases at V and 2 bases at J; junction bases unmatched: 15. The CDR3 length is 18 residues. Germline CDR1 SEHNR, CDR2 FQNEAQ (reference sequence). The CDR3 loop is CASRLAGRGRTTTDTQYF. The CDR3 DNA follows: TGTGCCAGCAGGCTAGCGGGGAGGGGGCGGACAACCACAGATACGCAGTATTTT. Full variable domain (outside the CDR3, taken from reference TRBV7-9 and TRBJ2-3): DTGVSQNPRHKITKRGQNVTFRCDPISEHNRLYWYRQTLGQGPEFLTYFQNEAQLEKSRLLSDRFSAERPKGSFSTLEIQRTEQGDSAMYLCASRLAGRGRTTTDTQYFGPGTRLTVL.

In this sample, this clone turned up a few times. This rearrangement joins TRBV12-2 to TRBJ2-7; the listed D gene, TRBD2, was not tested against the DNA. TRBV12-2 is described as a pseudogene. The CDR3 covers 12 residues. CDR3 sequence: CASRLATYEQYF. DNA for the CDR3: TGTGCAAGTCGCTTAGCTACCTACGAGCAGTACTTC.

This clone was detected a few times. The chain is built from TRBV7-2 and TRBJ2-7, with D possibly TRBD2 on 5 matching bases. Per germline, CDR1 SGHTA and CDR2 FQGNSA. The V and J ends lost 1 base and 0 bases respectively, with 13 bases between them. The CDR3 is 16 residues long. CDR3: CASSLGRAISSYEQYF. The CDR3 DNA is TGTGCCAGCAGCTTAGGGCGGGCTATAAGCTCCTACGAGCAGTACTTC. The full variable domain, rest sourced from reference TRBV7-2 and TRBJ2-7, is GAGVSQSPSNKVTEKGKDVELRCDPISGHTALYWYRQSLGQGLEFLIYFQGNSAPDKSGLPSDRFSAERTGGSVSTLTIQRTQQEDSAVYLCASSLGRAISSYEQYFGPGTRLTVT.

The chain employs TRBV5-1 and TRBJ2-1, with 9 nucleotides matching TRBD2. CDR3 length equals 15 residues. The germline V gene encodes CDR1 SGHRS and CDR2 YFSETQ. V lost 6 bases, J lost 7 bases, and 11 bases stayed unmatched. CDR3 bases: TGCGCCAGCAAGAGCTCTAGCGGGACTTGGAATGAGCAGTTCTTC. This translates into CASKSSSGTWNEQFF.

The chain recombines TRBV27 with TRBJ2-5, with 13 bases fitting TRBD2. The germline V gene has CDR1 MNHEY and CDR2 SMNVEV (reference sequence). Unmatched junction bases numbered 12, after V lost 6 bases and J lost 2 bases. The length of the CDR3 is 18 residues. The DNA of the CDR3 is TGTGCCAGCAGCCGGATATTGACTAGCGGGAGGCCTCAAGAGACCCAGTACTTC. This sequence encodes CASSRILTSGRPQETQYF.

This clone showed up just a few times. The chain uses TRBV16 and TRBJ2-1; no clear D gene. V lost 0 bases to trimming and J lost 4 bases, with 13 bases between them. CDR3 length: 16 amino acids. Germline V gene data show CDR1 as KGHSY and CDR2 as FQNENV. The CDR3, as DNA: TGTGCCAGCAGCCAATCGTCGGGTTGGAATTACAATGAGCAGTTCTTC. Translating gives CASSQSSGWNYNEQFF.

The CDR3 DNA follows: TGTGCCAGCAGGTCGCCCTCTATGGTCTCCTACGAGCAGTACTTC. Translating it yields CASRSPSMVSYEQYF. This chain joins TRBV28 and TRBJ2-7; no firm D call. Germline values: CDR1 MDHEN, CDR2 SYDVKM. V dropped 6 bases and J dropped 0 bases, with 15 bases sitting between them. CDR3 length: 15 amino acids.

The table lists this clone with a count of one. Compared with germline, one end of the junction differs, possibly owing to a read error. V usage is TRBV4-2 and J usage is TRBJ2-2; TRBD2 matches 9 bases. The CDR3 extends over 15 amino acids. Germline V gene lookup returns CDR1 LGHNA and CDR2 YNFKEQ. The CDR3 loop is CAGSPSGANTGELFF. CDR3 in DNA: TGTGCCGGCAGCCCTAGCGGGGCGAACACCGGGGAGCTGTTTTTT.